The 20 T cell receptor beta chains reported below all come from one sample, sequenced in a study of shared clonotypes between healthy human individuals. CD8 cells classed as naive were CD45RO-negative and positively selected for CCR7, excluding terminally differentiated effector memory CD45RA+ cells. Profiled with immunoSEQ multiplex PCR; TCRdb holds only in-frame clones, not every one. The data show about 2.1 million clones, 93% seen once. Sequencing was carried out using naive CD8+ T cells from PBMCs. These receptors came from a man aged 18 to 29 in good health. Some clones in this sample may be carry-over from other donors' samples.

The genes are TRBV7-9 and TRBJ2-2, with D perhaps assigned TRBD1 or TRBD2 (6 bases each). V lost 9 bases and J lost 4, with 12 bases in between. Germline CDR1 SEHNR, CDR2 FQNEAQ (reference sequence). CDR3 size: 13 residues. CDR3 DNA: TGTGCCAGTGGGGGGCCGGGCACCGGGGAGCTGTTTTTT. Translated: CASGGPGTGELFF.

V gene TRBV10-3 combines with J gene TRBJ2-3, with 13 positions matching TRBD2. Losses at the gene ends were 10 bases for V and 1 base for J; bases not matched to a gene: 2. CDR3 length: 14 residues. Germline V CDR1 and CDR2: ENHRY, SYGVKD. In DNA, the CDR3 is TGTGCCACCGGGACTAGCGGGGGCACAGATACGCAGTATTTT. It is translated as CATGTSGGTDTQYF.

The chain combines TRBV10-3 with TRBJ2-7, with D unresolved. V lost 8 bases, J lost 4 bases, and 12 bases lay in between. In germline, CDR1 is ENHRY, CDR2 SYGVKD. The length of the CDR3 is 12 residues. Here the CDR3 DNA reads TGTGCCATCGGGGAAGTGGGATACGAGCAGTACTTC. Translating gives CAIGEVGYEQYF.

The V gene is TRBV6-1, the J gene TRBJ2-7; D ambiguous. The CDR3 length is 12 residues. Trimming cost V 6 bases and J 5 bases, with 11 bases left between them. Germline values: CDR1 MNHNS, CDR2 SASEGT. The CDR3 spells CASRYTSHEQYF. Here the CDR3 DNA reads TGTGCCAGCAGATACACAAGTCACGAGCAGTACTTC.

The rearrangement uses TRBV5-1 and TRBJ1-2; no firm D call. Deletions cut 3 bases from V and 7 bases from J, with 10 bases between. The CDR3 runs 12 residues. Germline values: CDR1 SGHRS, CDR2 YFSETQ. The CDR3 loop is CASSSERPGYTF. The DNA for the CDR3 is TGCGCCAGCAGCTCTGAGAGACCTGGCTACACCTTC.

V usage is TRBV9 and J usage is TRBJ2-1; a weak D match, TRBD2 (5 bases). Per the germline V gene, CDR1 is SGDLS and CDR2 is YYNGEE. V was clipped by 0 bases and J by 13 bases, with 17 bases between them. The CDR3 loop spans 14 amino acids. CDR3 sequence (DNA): TGTGCCAGCAGCGTAGAAGGTACTAGTGATCACCAGTTCTTC. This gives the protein CASSVEGTSDHQFF.

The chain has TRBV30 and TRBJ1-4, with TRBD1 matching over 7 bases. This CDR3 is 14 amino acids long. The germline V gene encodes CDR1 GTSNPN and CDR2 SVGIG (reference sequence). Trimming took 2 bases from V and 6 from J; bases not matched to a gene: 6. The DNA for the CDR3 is TGTGCCTGGAGTCCCGGACAGGCATATGAAAAACTGTTTTTT. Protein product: CAWSPGQAYEKLFF.

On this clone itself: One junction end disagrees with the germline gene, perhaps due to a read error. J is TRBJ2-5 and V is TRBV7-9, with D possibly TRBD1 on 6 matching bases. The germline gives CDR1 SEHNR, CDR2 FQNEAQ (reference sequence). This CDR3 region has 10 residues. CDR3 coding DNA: TGTGCCAGCAGCTTATCGACAGGTGACTTC. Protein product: CASSLSTGDF. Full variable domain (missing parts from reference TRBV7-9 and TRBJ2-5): DTGVSQNPRHKITKRGQNVTFRCDPISEHNRLYWYRQTLGQGPEFLTYFQNEAQLEKSRLLSDRFSAERPKGSFSTLEIQRTEQGDSAMYLCASSLSTGDFGPGTRLLVL.

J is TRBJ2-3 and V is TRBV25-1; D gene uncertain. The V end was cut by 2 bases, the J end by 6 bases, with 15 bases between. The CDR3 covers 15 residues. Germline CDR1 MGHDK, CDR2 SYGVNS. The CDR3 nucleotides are TGTGCCAGCAGTGAACGGACCTCGCCGGCGGATACGCAGTATTTT. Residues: CASSERTSPADTQYF.

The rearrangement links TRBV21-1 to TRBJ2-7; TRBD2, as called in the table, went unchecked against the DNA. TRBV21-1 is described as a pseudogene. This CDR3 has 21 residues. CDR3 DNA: TGTGCCAGCAGCAAAGGGATCCTGACTCCCCTGCCTTTAAAAAGCTCCTACGAGCAGTACTTC. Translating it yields CASSKGILTPLPLKSSYEQYF.

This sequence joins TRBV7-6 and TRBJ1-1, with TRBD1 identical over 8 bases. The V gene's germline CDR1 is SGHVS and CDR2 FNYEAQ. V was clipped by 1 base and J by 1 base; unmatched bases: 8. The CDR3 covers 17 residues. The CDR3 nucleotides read TGTGCCAGCAGCTTAGTACCAGGGGGCGATTCGAACACTGAAGCTTTCTTT. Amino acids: CASSLVPGGDSNTEAFF.

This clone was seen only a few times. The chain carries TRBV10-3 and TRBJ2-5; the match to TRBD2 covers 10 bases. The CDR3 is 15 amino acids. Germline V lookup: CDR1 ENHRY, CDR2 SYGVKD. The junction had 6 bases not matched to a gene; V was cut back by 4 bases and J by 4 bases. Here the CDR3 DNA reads TGTGCCATCAGTGCTAGCGGGAGTACGGGAGAGACCCAGTACTTC. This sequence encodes CAISASGSTGETQYF.

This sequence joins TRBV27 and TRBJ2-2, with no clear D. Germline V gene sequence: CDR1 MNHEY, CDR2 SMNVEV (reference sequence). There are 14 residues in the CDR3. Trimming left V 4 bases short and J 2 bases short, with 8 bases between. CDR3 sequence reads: CASSSSLNTGELFF. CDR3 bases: TGTGCCAGCAGTTCGTCCCTAAACACCGGGGAGCTGTTTTTT.

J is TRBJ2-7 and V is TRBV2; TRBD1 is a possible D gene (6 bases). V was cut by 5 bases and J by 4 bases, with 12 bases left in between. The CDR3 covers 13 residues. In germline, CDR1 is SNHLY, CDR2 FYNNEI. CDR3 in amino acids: CASSNRDLYEQYF. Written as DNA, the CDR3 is TGTGCCAGCAGTAACAGGGATCTGTACGAGCAGTACTTC.

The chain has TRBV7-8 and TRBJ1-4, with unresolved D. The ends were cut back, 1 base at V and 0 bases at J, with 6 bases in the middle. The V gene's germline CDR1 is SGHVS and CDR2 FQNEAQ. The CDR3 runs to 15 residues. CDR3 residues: CASSLEDSTNEKLFF. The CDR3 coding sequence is TGTGCCAGCAGCTTAGAGGATTCAACTAATGAAAAACTGTTTTTT.

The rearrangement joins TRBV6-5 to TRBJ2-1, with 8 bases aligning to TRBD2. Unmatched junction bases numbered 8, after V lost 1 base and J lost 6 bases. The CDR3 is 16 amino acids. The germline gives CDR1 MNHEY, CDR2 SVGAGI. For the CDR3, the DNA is TGTGCCAGCAGTTACTTACCGGGACTAGACCTCAATGAGCAGTTCTTC. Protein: CASSYLPGLDLNEQFF.

CDR3 nucleotide sequence: TGTGCCAGCAGCTTAGGGCCAGCCGCGGGCTACACCTTC. It encodes CASSLGPAAGYTF. V and J are TRBV7-9 and TRBJ1-2; no definite D call. This CDR3 is 13 amino acids long. The germline V gene encodes CDR1 SEHNR and CDR2 FQNEAQ (reference sequence). V was clipped by 1 base and J by 8 bases, with 11 bases between them.

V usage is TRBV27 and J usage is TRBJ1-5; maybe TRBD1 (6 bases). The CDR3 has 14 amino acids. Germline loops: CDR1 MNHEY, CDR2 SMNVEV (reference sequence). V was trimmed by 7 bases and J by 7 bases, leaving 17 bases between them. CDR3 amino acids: CASTPIGGLQPQHF. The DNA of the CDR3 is TGTGCCAGCACCCCGATCGGGGGGCTACAGCCCCAGCATTTT.

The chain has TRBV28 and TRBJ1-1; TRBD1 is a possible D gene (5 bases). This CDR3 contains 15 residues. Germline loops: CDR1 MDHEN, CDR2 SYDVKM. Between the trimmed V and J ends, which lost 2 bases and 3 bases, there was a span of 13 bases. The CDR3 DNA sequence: TGTGCCAGCAGTTTAGGGGCCCGGTGGGACACTGAAGCTTTCTTT. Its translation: CASSLGARWDTEAFF.

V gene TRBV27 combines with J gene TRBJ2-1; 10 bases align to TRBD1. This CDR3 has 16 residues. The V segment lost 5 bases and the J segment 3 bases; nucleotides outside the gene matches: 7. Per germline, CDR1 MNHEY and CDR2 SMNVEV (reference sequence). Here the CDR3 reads CASSLGTGVGYNEQFF. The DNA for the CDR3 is TGTGCCAGCAGTCTAGGGACAGGGGTGGGCTACAATGAGCAGTTCTTC.